This T cell receptor (beta chain) was retrieved from a study of human T cells and chemical hapten exposure. Overall study: Diphenylcyclopropenone, dosed weekly to the scalp, was given to patients throughout the roughly 23-week study.

Documented time point: pre-sensitization, week 0. Treatment: therapeutic diphenylcyclopropenone sensitization with weekly scalp DPC. The donor pool consisted of alopecia patients aged 18 to 70 years, considered suitable for DPC. Each CDR3 protein gets one entry after TCRdb re-called the RACE reads with MiXCR. Of about 350,000 distinct CDR3 sequences detected, 5.5% appear once; the ten largest clones hold over 7%. This TCR was recovered from a woman aged 18-29 years with alopecia areata. Some clones in this sample may be carry-over from other donors' samples. The sequencing here drew on whole blood, taken in connection with sensitization to the hapten diphenylcyclopropenone (DPC).

Written as DNA, the CDR3 is TGTGCCAGCACCGCAGGGACAGCCTATGGCTACACCTTC. Protein: CASTAGTAYGYTF. The rearrangement joins TRBV28 to TRBJ1-2; TRBD1 agrees at 7 bases. V lost 7 bases and J lost 4; bases outside the gene matches: 6. There are 13 residues in the CDR3. CDR1 and CDR2 from the germline V gene are MDHEN and SYDVKM.